This TCR beta chain was sequenced in a study of CD8+ T cells in alopecia areata. In the study overall: Tofacitinib lasted 6 to 18 months, then 6 months off drug.

Study results and caveats: Among the cells sequenced in scalp samples are also the resident alphabeta T cells of normal skin. Lesional scalp exceeded normal scalp in clonality, especially in alopecia totalis/universalis.

Germline-derived CDR1 and CDR2 are SEHNR and FQNEAQ (reference sequence). The CDR3 has 16 residues. V lost 5 bases to trimming and J lost 1 base; unmatched junction nucleotides: 3. As for this clone: What it recognizes is unknown.

Investigators isolated RNA and reverse transcribed it into cDNA to act as the sequencing template. Repertoires were generated with immunoSEQ multiplex PCR, while TCRdb's copy carries only in-frame clones and drops some. This sample has approximately 140,000 clones; around 87% occur once, and the top ten carry about 15%. This receptor was taken from a human donor with alopecia areata. This sequence joins TRBV7-9 and TRBJ2-3; 13 bases are a match to TRBD2. Source: CD8+ T cells sorted from blood, taken at week 0. CDR3 protein: CASSGTSGRGTDTQYF. Here the CDR3 DNA reads TGTGCCAGCAGCGGTACTAGCGGGAGGGGCACAGATACGCAGTATTTT.